The present T cell receptor beta chain was sequenced within a study of shared clonotypes between healthy human individuals. Positive CCR7 selection of CD45RO-negative cells yielded the naive CD8 cells, and terminally differentiated effector memory CD45RA+ cells were excluded. Assay: immunoSEQ multiplex PCR; the TCRdb copy retains only in-frame clones and omits some. The sample includes about 2.1 million clones, over 85% seen only once; the top ten take about 1.6%. About this clone: The antigen is undetermined.

V was shortened by 0 bases and J by 0 bases, with 9 bases between the two germline ends. This CDR3 spans 15 amino acids. In germline, CDR1 is SGHDT, CDR2 YYEEEE. The study, taken as a whole, reports: Estimated clonotype richness was generally higher in naive than memory subsets.

Sequenced material: naive CD8+ T cells from PBMCs. The source of this sequence is a man between 18 and 29 years old in good health. Some clones in this sample may be carry-over from other donors' samples. The rearrangement uses TRBV5-6 and TRBJ1-2; TRBD1 is a possible D gene (6 bases). In nucleotides, the CDR3 is TGTGCCAGCAGCTTGGCCGGGGGGCCTAACTATGGCTACACCTTC. Translating it yields CASSLAGGPNYGYTF. Supplemented by reference TRBV5-6 and TRBJ1-2, the full variable domain reads DAGVTQSPTHLIKTRGQQVTLRCSPKSGHDTVSWYQQALGQGPQFIFQYYEEEERQRGNFPDRFSGHQFPNYSSELNVNALLLGDSALYLCASSLAGGPNYGYTFGSGTRLTVV.